Listed below are T cell receptor beta chains from one sample, sequenced in a study of cytomegalovirus exposure and HLA in healthy donors. Sequencing was performed with immunoSEQ multiplex PCR; in TCRdb, only in-frame clones are kept and a portion is missing. The data hold some 100,000 clones, with approximately 68% observed a single time. Sequencing was done on a sample of PBMCs. Receptors were obtained from a woman aged 18-35 years in good health and CMV-seropositive. Each CDR3 is given with its conserved first and last residue. Each record gives: clone size, J gene, CDR3 length, V gene, D gene, CDR3 protein, CDR3 DNA. A D gene is named only where the DNA matches it firmly. Clone size is shown for a subset of rows, as once, few, many or a class of expanded clone.

size: NA; J: TRBJ2-7; length: 15; V: TRBV27; D: TRBD2; CDR3: CASSSPISGRAWQYF; DNA: TGTGCCAGCAGTTCACCAATTAGCGGGAGGGCCTGGCAGTACTTC
size: NA; J: TRBJ1-5; length: 13; V: TRBV21-1; D: NA; CDR3: CASKRERNQPQHF; DNA: TGTGCCAGCAAGAGGGAGCGCAATCAGCCCCAGCATTTT
size: NA; J: TRBJ2-1; length: 15; V: TRBV11-2; D: TRBD2; CDR3: CASSLGGSSYNEQFF; DNA: TGTGCCAGCAGCTTAGGCGGGAGCTCCTACAATGAGCAGTTCTTC
size: NA; J: TRBJ2-7; length: 14; V: TRBV19; D: NA; CDR3: CAIPNGGSSYEQYF; DNA: TGTGCCATCCCCAACGGAGGGAGCTCCTACGAGCAGTACTTC
size: NA; J: TRBJ1-5; length: 18; V: TRBV18; D: NA; CDR3: CASSRFGPTVLNHQPQHF; DNA: TGTGCCAGCTCACGATTCGGACCGACAGTACTTAACCATCAGCCCCAGCATTTT
size: NA; J: TRBJ2-5; length: 12; V: TRBV30; D: NA; CDR3: CAWSVGGETQYF; DNA: TGTGCCTGGAGTGTAGGCGGAGAGACCCAGTACTTC
size: once; J: TRBJ2-1; length: 12; V: TRBV29-1; D: NA; CDR3: CSVVRTTNEQFF; DNA: TGCAGCGTTGTCCGGACTACCAATGAGCAGTTCTTC
size: once; J: TRBJ2-3; length: 18; V: TRBV7-2; D: TRBD2; CDR3: CASSLIAWTSGMWDTQYF; DNA: TGTGCCAGCAGCCTCATCGCCTGGACTAGCGGGATGTGGGATACGCAGTATTTT
size: NA; J: TRBJ1-1; length: 15; V: TRBV6-1; D: NA; CDR3: CASRGGLKGTWAAFF; DNA: TGTGCCAGCAGGGGGGGGTTAAAGGGGACCTGGGCAGCTTTCTTT
size: NA; J: TRBJ2-1; length: 18; V: TRBV19; D: TRBD1; CDR3: CASSMTGDRGGSYNEQFF; DNA: TGTGCCAGTAGTATGACGGGGGACAGGGGCGGCTCCTACAATGAGCAGTTCTTC
size: NA; J: TRBJ2-5; length: 17; V: TRBV4-3; D: TRBD2; CDR3: CASSQGPAQREGETQYF; DNA: TGCGCCAGCAGCCAAGGGCCGGCACAGCGGGAGGGGGAGACCCAGTACTTC
size: NA; J: TRBJ2-3; length: 15; V: TRBV2; D: NA; CDR3: CASSELGDHTDTQYF; DNA: TGTGCCAGCAGTGAACTAGGGGATCACACAGATACGCAGTATTTT
size: NA; J: TRBJ2-1; length: 15; V: TRBV28; D: NA; CDR3: CASSFGTRSYNEQFF; DNA: TGTGCCAGCAGTTTTGGGACTCGCTCCTACAATGAGCAGTTCTTC
size: NA; J: TRBJ2-3; length: 14; V: TRBV28; D: NA; CDR3: CASTLGVGADTQYF; DNA: TGTGCCAGCACCCTAGGAGTAGGGGCAGATACGCAGTATTTT
size: NA; J: TRBJ2-3; length: 16; V: TRBV7-9; D: TRBD2; CDR3: CASSFGLAGGSDTQYF; DNA: TGTGCCAGCAGCTTTGGACTAGCGGGAGGGAGTGATACGCAGTATTTT
size: NA; J: TRBJ2-3; length: 19; V: TRBV19; D: NA; CDR3: CASSIGQGPITDHTDTQYF; DNA: TGTGCCAGTAGTATAGGGCAGGGCCCAATTACAGACCACACAGATACGCAGTATTTT
size: few; J: TRBJ2-1; length: 17; V: TRBV7-9; D: TRBD2; CDR3: CASSYKGLAGPYNEQFF; DNA: TGTGCCAGCAGTTACAAGGGACTAGCGGGCCCCTACAATGAGCAGTTCTTC
size: NA; J: TRBJ1-3; length: 16; V: TRBV5-1; D: NA; CDR3: CASSLERQGSGNTIYF; DNA: TGCGCCAGCAGCCTAGAGAGGCAGGGCTCTGGAAACACCATATATTTT
size: once; J: TRBJ1-2; length: 16; V: TRBV7-9; D: TRBD1; CDR3: CASSLGYGTAEGGYTF; DNA: TGTGCCAGCAGCTTAGGCTACGGGACAGCGGAGGGAGGCTACACCTTC
size: NA; J: TRBJ2-5; length: 14; V: TRBV5-1; D: TRBD2; CDR3: CASSPGTSEETQYF; DNA: TGCGCCAGCAGCCCAGGGACTAGCGAAGAGACCCAGTACTTC
size: NA; J: TRBJ2-3; length: 14; V: TRBV7-6; D: NA; CDR3: CASSLAGVAATQYF; DNA: TGTGCCAGCAGCTTAGCGGGTGTGGCGGCTACGCAGTATTTT
size: NA; J: TRBJ2-3; length: 19; V: TRBV5-1; D: TRBD2; CDR3: CASSSGGLAGAAITDTQYF; DNA: TGCGCCAGCAGCTCGGGGGGACTAGCGGGAGCGGCAATAACAGATACGCAGTATTTT
size: NA; J: TRBJ2-7; length: 15; V: TRBV6-6; D: TRBD1; CDR3: CASGGGQGSSYEQYF; DNA: TGTGCCAGCGGCGGCGGACAGGGGTCTTCCTACGAGCAGTACTTC
size: NA; J: TRBJ1-1; length: 14; V: TRBV5-6; D: TRBD1; CDR3: CASSWVGTVAEAFF; DNA: TGTGCCAGCAGCTGGGTGGGGACAGTTGCTGAAGCTTTCTTT
size: NA; J: TRBJ1-4; length: 14; V: TRBV6-5; D: NA; CDR3: CASSYFRGGEKLFF; DNA: TGTGCCAGCAGTTACTTCAGGGGTGGAGAAAAACTGTTTTTT
size: NA; J: TRBJ1-2; length: 16; V: TRBV4-1; D: TRBD1; CDR3: CASSPVGRGRFYGYTF; DNA: TGCGCCAGCAGCCCGGTGGGAAGGGGGCGCTTCTATGGCTACACCTTC
size: NA; J: TRBJ2-4; length: 11; V: TRBV14; D: TRBD1; CDR3: CASSRDREKYF; DNA: TGTGCCAGCAGCCGGGACAGGGAGAAGTACTTC
size: NA; J: TRBJ1-1; length: 16; V: TRBV29-1; D: NA; CDR3: CSALWLALQSNTEAFF; DNA: TGCAGCGCCCTGTGGTTAGCCTTACAATCGAACACTGAAGCTTTCTTT
size: NA; J: TRBJ2-1; length: 16; V: TRBV5-8; D: TRBD1; CDR3: CASRRTGAGEWGLQFF; DNA: TGTGCCAGCAGGCGCACAGGGGCCGGCGAATGGGGATTGCAGTTCTTC
size: NA; J: TRBJ1-4; length: 19; V: TRBV28; D: TRBD1; CDR3: CASSFRTGLVLATNEKLFF; DNA: TGTGCCAGCAGTTTCAGGACAGGGCTCGTATTAGCAACTAATGAAAAACTGTTTTTT
size: NA; J: TRBJ2-1; length: 16; V: TRBV7-2; D: TRBD2; CDR3: CASSLLGTSGHNEQFF; DNA: TGTGCCAGCAGCTTACTGGGGACTAGCGGGCACAATGAGCAGTTCTTC